This TCR beta chain stems from a study of control samples from healthy donors and cancer patients. TCRdb keeps only in-frame clones here, not all; method: immunoSEQ multiplex PCR. Among approximately 84,000 clones listed, 82% were seen once. The sequence came from a woman aged 60-75 years in good health. Specimen: blood.

The CDR3 loop reads CASSLLGTAYEQYF. The CDR3 DNA reads TGTGCCAGCAGCCTCCTAGGGACAGCTTACGAGCAGTACTTC. The rearrangement links TRBV3-1 (or the pseudogene TRBV3-2) to TRBJ2-7; TRBD1 agrees at 7 bases. Germline assignment: CDR1 LGHDT and CDR2 YNNKEL (reference sequence). The CDR3 spans 14 residues. Trimming removed 4 bases from V and 4 bases from J; junction bases left unmatched: 7.